Listed here is a single TCR beta chain. What it recognizes is unknown. V lost 5 bases to trimming and J lost 9 bases, with 11 bases between them. CDR3 length: 12 amino acids. The germline CDR1 and CDR2 sequences are LNHNV and YYDKDF (reference sequence). The data originate from a study of CD8 T cells in Susac syndrome. Overall study findings and caveats: Clonal expansion was missing from Susac syndrome CD4+ T cell repertoires.

Random hexamers were used to reverse transcribe 0.5 to 1 ug of RNA. Amplification of the TCR beta CDR3 was carried out by immunoSEQ multiplex PCR, which spanned a total of 54 Vbeta and 13 Jbeta segments. TCRdb called the immunoSEQ multiplex PCR reads again in MiXCR, with one record for every CDR3 protein. In the table there are 95,000 to 150,000 distinct CDR3 sequences, 96% of which are singletons. The chain has TRBV15 and TRBJ2-1, with D maybe TRBD2 (5 bases). The source is a human donor with Susac syndrome. The sequencing input was CD4+ T cells from PBMCs. In DNA form, the CDR3 reads TGTGCCACCAGCCTCTTAGAGGGTGAGCAGTTCTTC. Residues: CATSLLEGEQFF. The variable domain in full, with the rest retrieved from reference TRBV15 and TRBJ2-1, is DAMVIQNPRYQVTQFGKPVTLSCSQTLNHNVMYWYQQKSSQAPKLLFHYYDKDFNNEADTPDNFQSRRPNTSFCFLDIRSPGLGDTAMYLCATSLLEGEQFFGPGTRLTVL.